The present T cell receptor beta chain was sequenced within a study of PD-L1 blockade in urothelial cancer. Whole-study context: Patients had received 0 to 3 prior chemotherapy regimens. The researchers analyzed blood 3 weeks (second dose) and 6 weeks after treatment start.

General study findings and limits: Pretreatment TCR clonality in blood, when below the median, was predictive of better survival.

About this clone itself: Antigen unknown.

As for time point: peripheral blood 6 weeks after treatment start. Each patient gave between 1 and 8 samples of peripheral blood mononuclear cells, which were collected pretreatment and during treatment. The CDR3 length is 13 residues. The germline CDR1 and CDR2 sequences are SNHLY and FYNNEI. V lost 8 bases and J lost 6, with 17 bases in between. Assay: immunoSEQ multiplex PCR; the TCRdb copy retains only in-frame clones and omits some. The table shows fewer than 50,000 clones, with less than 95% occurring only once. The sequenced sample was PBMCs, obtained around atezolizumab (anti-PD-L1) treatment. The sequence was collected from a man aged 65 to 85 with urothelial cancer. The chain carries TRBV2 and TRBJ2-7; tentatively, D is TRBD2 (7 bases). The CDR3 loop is CASGGNREGEQYF. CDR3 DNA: TGTGCCAGCGGGGGCAACAGGGAGGGCGAGCAGTACTTC.